This T cell receptor (beta chain) was sequenced for a study of cytomegalovirus exposure and HLA in healthy donors. Sampled while nominally healthy, donors likely had unrecorded immune exposures. Whole-study results and caveats: Later work found that TCR association rates differed between HLA loci; DRB1 had the most and HLA-C the fewest. The analysis excluded some indistinguishable V segments, including TRBV6-2 and TRBV6-3.

In the PCR, 60 Vbeta and 13 Jbeta primers were used. TCRdb's table, derived via immunoSEQ multiplex PCR, lists solely in-frame clones and lacks some. The table has about 210,000 clones, about four fifths seen once. CDR1 and CDR2 from the germline V gene are SGHRS and YFSETQ. This CDR3 comprises 17 residues. V lost 0 bases to trimming and J lost 4 bases; unmatched junction nucleotides: 6. Of note for this clone: Antigen unknown.

Sequenced material: PBMCs. The rearrangement uses TRBV5-1 and TRBJ2-7; 14 positions match TRBD2. The receptor's source is a man aged 40-55 years in good health and CMV-seropositive. The CDR3, as DNA: TGCGCCAGCAGCTTGGGGGCGACTAGCGGGAGGGTGTACGAGCAGTACTTC. Protein: CASSLGATSGRVYEQYF.